This T cell receptor (beta chain) was recorded in a study of siplizumab effects on memory and regulatory T cells. As regards this clone: The antigen is undetermined.

Study-level results: Memory cells that were CD4+ and unstimulated gave rise to alloreactive sequences, which siplizumab significantly reduced. Roughly 75-97% of proliferating CD4+ or CD8+ clones lacked a naive or memory phenotype that could be assigned. Among mappable alloreactive CD4+ clones, the Treg-derived fraction averaged approximately 73% with siplizumab versus about 27% in controls. Of the alloreactive clones, only a minor fraction mapped to unstimulated subsets.

Using immunoSEQ multiplex PCR, the repertoire was profiled, and TCRdb retains in-frame clones only, with some absent. The sample shows 100,000 or so clones, over 90% of them seen only once. Trimming cost V 4 bases and J 4 bases, with 17 bases left between them. There are 16 residues in the CDR3. Germline V CDR1 and CDR2: LNHDA, SQIVND (reference sequence). The sequenced sample was non-Treg CD4+ T cells sorted from blood. The receptor comes from a human donor in good health. The chain has TRBV19 and TRBJ2-1; the D gene is possibly TRBD2 (6 bases). The CDR3 coding sequence is TGTGCCAGTAGTAGGTACCGGGAGTTGGTATACAATGAGCAGTTCTTC. Its protein product is CASSRYRELVYNEQFF. Complete variable domain (other parts from reference TRBV19 and TRBJ2-1): DGGITQSPKYLFRKEGQNVTLSCEQNLNHDAMYWYRQDPGQGLRLIYYSQIVNDFQKGDIAEGYSVSREKKESFPLTVTSAQKNPTAFYLCASSRYRELVYNEQFFGPGTRLTVL.